This TCR beta chain was identified in a study of cytotoxic CD8 clonotypes in ibrutinib-treated CLL. General study findings and limits: Treatment saw public clonotypes, which were uncommon, either contract or stay stable.

The CDR3 loop spans 16 amino acids. Trimming took 4 bases from V and 0 from J; bases not matched to a gene: 4. Looked up from germline, CDR1 is SNHLY and CDR2 is FYNNEI. A note on this clone: Its antigen is still unknown.

Assay used: immunoSEQ multiplex PCR; TCRdb lists only in-frame clones, some missing. This table has around 300,000 clones, more than 65% appearing once. The sequence came from a human donor with chronic lymphocytic leukemia. The V call is TRBV2, the J call TRBJ2-3; 10 bases agree with TRBD2. The sample consisted of PBMCs, taken before ibrutinib treatment. CDR3 DNA: TGTGCCAGCAGTGCGCTAGCGGGAGTGAGCACAGATACGCAGTATTTT. It specifies CASSALAGVSTDTQYF.